Shown below are 2 T cell receptor beta chains from a single sample sequenced in a study of blood T cell repertoires in COVID-19. Assay used: immunoSEQ multiplex PCR; TCRdb lists only in-frame clones, some missing. Of some 250,000 clones listed, approximately 90% are singletons. The sample was peripheral blood. These receptors came from a woman in her thirties or forties who had recovered from COVID-19.

The chain carries TRBV6-5 and TRBJ2-7, with 7 bases lining up with TRBD2. From germline, CDR1 is MNHEY and CDR2 SVGAGI. V lost 0 bases to trimming and J lost 5 bases; unmatched junction nucleotides: 10. CDR3 length equals 16 residues. In DNA, the CDR3 is TGTGCCAGCAGTTACTCGGGAGGGGACGGGGTTCACGAGCAGTACTTC. Translation: CASSYSGGDGVHEQYF.

The rearrangement links TRBV19 to TRBJ2-7, with 7 bases that match TRBD1. The CDR3 extends over 18 amino acids. Germline CDR1 and CDR2: LNHDA and SQIVND (reference sequence). With 6 bases clipped from V and 1 base from J, the junction kept 18 bases outside the gene matches. CDR3 nucleotide sequence: TGTGCCAGTAGCCACCTACCTTCGGACAGGACCCTGTCCTACGAGCAGTACTTC. This sequence encodes CASSHLPSDRTLSYEQYF.